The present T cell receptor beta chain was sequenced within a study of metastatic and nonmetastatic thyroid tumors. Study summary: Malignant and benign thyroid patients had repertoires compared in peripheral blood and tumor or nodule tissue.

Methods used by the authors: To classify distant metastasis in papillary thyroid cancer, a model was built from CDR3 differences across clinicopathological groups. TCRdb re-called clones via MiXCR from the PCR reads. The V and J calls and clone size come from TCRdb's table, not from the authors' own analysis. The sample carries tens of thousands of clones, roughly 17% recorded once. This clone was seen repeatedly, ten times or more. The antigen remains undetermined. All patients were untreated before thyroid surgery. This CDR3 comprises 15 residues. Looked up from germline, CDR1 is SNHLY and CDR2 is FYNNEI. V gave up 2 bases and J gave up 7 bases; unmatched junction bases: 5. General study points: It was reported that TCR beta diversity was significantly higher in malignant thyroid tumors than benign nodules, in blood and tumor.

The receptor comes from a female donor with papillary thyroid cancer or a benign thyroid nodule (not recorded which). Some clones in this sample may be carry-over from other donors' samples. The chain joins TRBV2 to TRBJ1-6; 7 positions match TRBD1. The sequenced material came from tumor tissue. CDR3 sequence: CASSEPGRGNSPLHF. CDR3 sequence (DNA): TGTGCCAGCAGTGAACCGGGCAGGGGGAATTCACCCCTCCACTTT.